Listed below are T cell receptor beta chains from one sample, sequenced in a study of PD-1 blockade in classical Hodgkin lymphoma. The protocol was immunoSEQ multiplex PCR, while the TCRdb copy is restricted to in-frame clones and leaves out a portion. Counted here are 26,000 or so clones, over 55% occurring once; the ten biggest clones make up approximately 3.6%. The material sequenced was peripheral blood mononuclear cells (PBMCs), taken before the fourth cycle of nivolumab. The receptors derive from a human donor with classical Hodgkin lymphoma. Each CDR3 is given with its conserved first and last residue. The order of the fields is clone size, J gene, V gene, CDR3 length, D gene, CDR3 protein, CDR3 DNA. A D gene is named only where the DNA matches it firmly. Only part of the rows carry a size: once, few, many, or a class if the clone is expanded.

clone_size: NA; j_call: TRBJ2-7; v_call: TRBV4-3; cdr3_length: 15; d_call: TRBD1; cdr3_aa: CASSQDPTGPYEQYF; cdr3_nt: TGCGCCAGCAGCCAAGATCCGACAGGGCCCTACGAGCAGTACTTC
clone_size: NA; j_call: TRBJ2-2; v_call: TRBV18; cdr3_length: 17; d_call: TRBD2; cdr3_aa: CASSPPGLADSTGELFF; cdr3_nt: TGTGCCAGCTCACCACCGGGACTAGCGGACTCCACCGGGGAGCTGTTTTTT
clone_size: few; j_call: TRBJ2-1; v_call: TRBV27; cdr3_length: 13; d_call: NA; cdr3_aa: CASSWTYGNEQFF; cdr3_nt: TGTGCCAGCAGTTGGACTTACGGCAATGAGCAGTTCTTC
clone_size: few; j_call: TRBJ1-1; v_call: TRBV27; cdr3_length: 13; d_call: NA; cdr3_aa: CASSLQGPREAFF; cdr3_nt: TGTGCCAGCAGTTTACAGGGGCCCAGGGAGGCTTTCTTT
clone_size: few; j_call: TRBJ1-2; v_call: TRBV28; cdr3_length: 14; d_call: NA; cdr3_aa: CASSFGQQFYGYTF; cdr3_nt: TGTGCCAGCAGTTTCGGACAGCAATTCTATGGCTACACCTTC
clone_size: few; j_call: TRBJ1-5; v_call: TRBV27; cdr3_length: 13; d_call: NA; cdr3_aa: CASSPRGWQPQHF; cdr3_nt: TGTGCCAGCAGTCCCAGGGGATGGCAGCCCCAGCATTTT
clone_size: NA; j_call: TRBJ2-2; v_call: TRBV19; cdr3_length: 14; d_call: NA; cdr3_aa: CASSISQNTGELFF; cdr3_nt: TGTGCCAGTAGTATTTCACAGAACACCGGGGAGCTGTTTTTT
clone_size: NA; j_call: TRBJ2-5; v_call: TRBV30; cdr3_length: 15; d_call: NA; cdr3_aa: CAWSARPRRGETQYF; cdr3_nt: TGTGCCTGGAGTGCCCGCCCAAGGAGGGGCGAGACCCAGTACTTC
clone_size: NA; j_call: TRBJ1-2; v_call: TRBV30; cdr3_length: 13; d_call: NA; cdr3_aa: CAWEQGGAMSYTF; cdr3_nt: TGTGCCTGGGAACAGGGTGGAGCTATGAGCTACACCTTC
clone_size: NA; j_call: TRBJ2-5; v_call: TRBV4-3; cdr3_length: 15; d_call: NA; cdr3_aa: CASSQDHTDKETQYF; cdr3_nt: TGCGCCAGCAGCCAAGATCATACAGACAAAGAGACCCAGTACTTC
clone_size: once; j_call: TRBJ1-3; v_call: TRBV19; cdr3_length: 14; d_call: NA; cdr3_aa: CASSITHSGNTIYF; cdr3_nt: TGTGCCAGTAGTATTACACACTCTGGAAACACCATATATTTT
clone_size: few; j_call: TRBJ2-7; v_call: TRBV11-3; cdr3_length: 13; d_call: TRBD2; cdr3_aa: CASSLGGDYEQYF; cdr3_nt: TGTGCCAGCAGCTTGGGGGGGGATTACGAGCAGTACTTC